These T cell receptor beta chains were read from a single sample in a study of blood T cell repertoires in COVID-19. Libraries were prepared by immunoSEQ multiplex PCR; TCRdb keeps only in-frame clonotypes and omits some of them. The table lists 100,000 to 150,000 clones, approximately 70% of them singletons, with about 1.9% in the top ten. Sequenced sample: peripheral blood. Receptors were obtained from a woman between 65 and 79 years old with acute or convalescent COVID-19. The CDR3 runs from the conserved cysteine through the conserved F or W. D genes are given only for firm matches. The size of a clone is reported for some rows only, either as once, few or many, or as a class for expanded clones.

j_call v_call d_call clone_size cdr3_aa cdr3_nt
TRBJ1-4 TRBV27 NA NA CASSLGGWSELFF TGTGCCAGCAGTTTAGGAGGCTGGTCGGAACTGTTTTTT
TRBJ2-7 TRBV6-5 TRBD1 once CASSRSTGGLYEQYF TGTGCCAGCAGTAGATCGACAGGGGGCCTCTACGAGCAGTACTTC
TRBJ2-1 TRBV2 NA few CASRDAWAGNNEQFF TGTGCCAGCCGTGACGCCTGGGCGGGCAACAATGAGCAGTTCTTC
TRBJ2-2 TRBV18 NA few CASSRDNANTGELFF TGTGCCAGCTCACGGGACAACGCGAACACCGGGGAGCTGTTTTTT
TRBJ2-3 TRBV28 TRBD2 NA CASSSPTRTSRAQYF TGTGCCAGCAGTTCCCCGACACGGACTAGCCGGGCGCAGTATTTT
TRBJ2-3 TRBV7-2 NA few CASSLSGGTDTQYF TGTGCCAGCAGCTTGTCGGGGGGCACAGATACGCAGTATTTT
TRBJ1-6 TRBV2 TRBD1 NA CASSDGTGISPLHF TGTGCCAGCAGTGACGGGACAGGCATATCACCCCTCCACTTT
TRBJ1-1 TRBV6-6 TRBD1 NA CASSRGQGITEAFF TGTGCCAGCAGCCGCGGACAGGGAATAACTGAAGCTTTCTTT
TRBJ2-1 TRBV5-5 NA NA CASSLAQGGYNEQFF TGTGCCAGCAGCTTGGCGCAGGGCGGCTACAATGAGCAGTTCTTC
TRBJ1-3 TRBV2 NA NA CASKRDTLTNGNTIYF TGTGCCAGCAAAAGGGACACACTGACAAACGGAAACACCATATATTTT
TRBJ2-3 TRBV10-3 TRBD2 NA CAISESRGSSGPDTQYF TGTGCCATCAGTGAGTCGAGGGGTTCTAGCGGTCCAGATACGCAGTATTTT
TRBJ2-7 TRBV4-3 NA NA CASSRSGAGTYEQYF TGCGCCAGCAGCCGATCGGGAGCCGGGACCTACGAGCAGTACTTC
TRBJ1-1 TRBV28 NA NA CASSSQDHTEAFF TGTGCCAGCAGTTCACAGGATCACACTGAAGCTTTCTTT
TRBJ2-1 TRBV7-3 TRBD2 NA CATGTSYSNEQFF TGTGCCACCGGGACTAGCTATTCCAATGAGCAGTTCTTC
TRBJ1-2 TRBV24-1 NA few CATSDSGAGNYGYTF TGTGCCACCAGTGATTCAGGGGCCGGTAACTATGGCTACACCTTC
TRBJ1-2 TRBV10-2 NA NA CASSYLRRQNTNYGYTF TGCGCCAGCAGTTACCTTAGGAGACAGAACACTAACTATGGCTACACCTTC
TRBJ1-5 TRBV9 NA NA CASSAPYQGYWGNQPQHF TGTGCCAGCAGCGCCCCCTATCAGGGGTACTGGGGGAATCAGCCCCAGCATTTT
TRBJ1-6 TRBV2 NA few CASKGLLDSPLHF TGTGCCAGCAAGGGACTATTGGATTCACCCCTCCACTTT